This TCR beta chain stems from a study of control samples from healthy donors and cancer patients. Clones were read by immunoSEQ multiplex PCR, and TCRdb kept only the in-frame ones, dropping some. Among tens of thousands of clones listed, almost 85% were seen once. The CDR3 sequence is 12 residues long. Trimming removed 6 bases at V and 7 bases at J, with 11 bases between. From germline, CDR1 is SGHRS and CDR2 YFSETQ. Sample: blood. The sequence derives from a woman aged 55-69 years in good health. V usage is TRBV5-1 and J usage is TRBJ2-1; tentative D call: TRBD1 (6 bases). This chain's CDR3 is CASTRTENEQFF. CDR3 in DNA: TGCGCCAGCACCAGGACAGAGAATGAGCAGTTCTTC.